This paragraph reports one TCR beta chain. The antigen is unknown. Use of 60 Vbeta and 13 Jbeta primers characterized the PCR. Assay used: immunoSEQ multiplex PCR; TCRdb lists only in-frame clones, some missing. The repertoire includes 75,000 to 80,000 clones, around 80% of them detected once, and approximately 1% sits in the top ten. V was pared by 0 bases and J by 3 bases, with 5 bases between. The germline V gene encodes CDR1 MGHRA and CDR2 YSYEKL. This CDR3 has 13 amino acids. The sample is drawn from a study of cytomegalovirus exposure and HLA in healthy donors. Findings of the study overall: Researchers reported in a later analysis that a missense DCLRE1C variant was tied to TCR beta V- and J-gene trimming. 87-base-pair reads could not separate some V segments, including TRBV6-2 and TRBV6-3.

The clonotype comes from a male donor in good health and CMV-seronegative. Sequenced sample: PBMCs. V and J are TRBV4-1 and TRBJ1-1; D ambiguous. CDR3 protein: CASSQETDTEAFF. DNA for the CDR3: TGCGCCAGCAGCCAAGAAACAGACACTGAAGCTTTCTTT.